The next 27 T cell receptor beta chains were all read from a single sample in a study of T cells in Graves' hyperthyroidism and ophthalmopathy (dated by TCRdb to the late 2010s). The library was generated by multiplex PCR. TCRdb shows the sequencer as Illumina HiSeq 2000. The TCR beta CDR3 regions were amplified from the RNA transcripts. A first-round RT-PCR of the TCR CDR3 used the HTBI primer set with the Qiagen OneStep RT-PCR kit. In-frame beta chains were kept once TCRdb had trimmed the public reads at Q25 with fastp and called clones with MiXCR. Each entry is one CDR3 protein sequence, shown with its most common DNA and genes. Present in this sample are a few hundred thousand distinct CDR3 sequences, 46% of which were seen just once. The top ten hold about two fifths of the sample. Sequencing input: peripheral blood or thyroid tissue (not recorded which). These receptors originate from an adult woman with Graves' disease, either hyperthyroidism or ophthalmopathy (not recorded which).

The chain is built from TRBV6-6 and TRBJ1-6; D is possibly TRBD1 (5 bases). The V gene lost 8 bases and the J gene lost 6 bases, with 17 bases spanning the gap. Germline CDR1 is MNHNY and CDR2 is SVGAGI (reference sequence). This CDR3 region has 15 residues. The CDR3 DNA reads as TGTGCCAGCTATCGGGGGAGGGCATTTAATTCACCCCTCCACTTT. It codes for CASYRGRAFNSPLHF.

This clonotype was detected ten times or more. The V call is TRBV14, the J call TRBJ2-7; D gene uncertain. Between the trimmed V and J ends, which lost 1 base and 6 bases, there was a span of 10 bases. The CDR3 loop spans 13 amino acids. Germline V gene data show CDR1 as SGHDN and CDR2 as FVKESK. CDR3 residues: CASSQALVGEQYF. The CDR3 coding sequence is TGTGCCAGCAGCCAAGCCTTAGTAGGCGAGCAGTACTTC.

This clonotype was seen ten or more times. The rearrangement joins TRBV2 to TRBJ1-3; D is ambiguous. With 6 bases removed from V and 3 bases from J, the gap between germline ends came to 21 bases. This CDR3 is built from 17 residues. CDR1 is SNHLY and CDR2 is FYNNEI in the germline V gene. The CDR3 DNA follows: TGTGCCAGCAGGAGGTTGACGGTCCCCCGGAGTGGAAACACCATATATTTT. This codes for CASRRLTVPRSGNTIYF.

The chain recombines TRBV2 with TRBJ2-5; D uncertain. Per germline, CDR1 SNHLY and CDR2 FYNNEI. V dropped 6 bases and J dropped 13 bases, with 12 bases sitting between them. The CDR3 is 10 residues long. For the CDR3, the DNA is TGTGCCAGCAGGCAGAAGGCTATGTACTTC. It is translated as CASRQKAMYF.

This clonotype was detected a few times. The rearrangement joins TRBV5-1 to TRBJ1-5; 9 nucleotides line up with TRBD1. V shed 2 bases and J 7 bases; nucleotides not matched to a gene: 7. This CDR3 region has 15 residues. CDR1 and CDR2 from the germline V gene are SGHRS and YFSETQ. The CDR3 sequence is CASSFTGGLGQPQHF. In nucleotides, the CDR3 is TGCGCCAGCAGCTTCACAGGGGGCCTAGGGCAGCCCCAGCATTTT. The whole variable domain, remainder taken from reference TRBV5-1 and TRBJ1-5, is KAGVTQTPRYLIKTRGQQVTLSCSPISGHRSVSWYQQTPGQGLQFLFEYFSETQRNKGNFPGRFSGRQFSNSRSEMNVSTLELGDSALYLCASSFTGGLGQPQHFGDGTRLSIL.

This clonotype was seen at least ten times. The V call is TRBV11-2, the J call TRBJ1-3; tentative D call: TRBD1 (5 bases). Germline-derived CDR1 and CDR2 are SGHAT and FQNNGV. The germline V and J ends were trimmed by 8 bases and 4 bases, with 15 bases remaining between them. The CDR3 has 14 residues. CDR3: CASHHSGLGNTIYF. CDR3 nucleotide sequence: TGTGCCAGCCATCATTCAGGGTTGGGAAACACCATATATTTT.

Remarks on this clonotype: The junction shows a germline mismatch at one end, possibly a read error. The CDR3 DNA sequence: TGTGCCGGCAGTGAAGCGCTTCCTGGGAGGTATCAGCCCCAGCATTTT. This encodes CAGSEALPGRYQPQHF. The chain employs TRBV2 and TRBJ1-5, with D unclear. The CDR3 has 16 amino acids. Germline assignment: CDR1 SNHLY and CDR2 FYNNEI.

This rearrangement joins TRBV7-2 to TRBJ1-5; possibly TRBD1 for D (5 bases). Between the trimmed V and J ends, which lost 5 bases and 0 bases, there was a span of 11 bases. Germline assignment: CDR1 SGHTA and CDR2 FQGNSA. The CDR3 extends over 15 amino acids. The CDR3: CASSHGGLSNQPQHF. DNA for the CDR3: TGTGCCAGCAGCCACGGGGGACTTAGCAATCAGCCCCAGCATTTT.

The chain recombines TRBV7-9 with TRBJ2-5; perhaps TRBD1 as D (5 bases). The CDR3 spans 15 residues. Trimming left V 4 bases short and J 3 bases short, with 15 bases between. Germline CDR1 SEHNR, CDR2 FQNEAQ (reference sequence). The CDR3 sequence: CASSSSWGREETQYF. CDR3 in DNA: TGTGCCAGCAGCTCGTCTTGGGGCAGGGAAGAGACCCAGTACTTC.

This clonotype was seen more than once but under ten times. The chain joins TRBV5-4 to TRBJ1-2, with TRBD1 identical over 11 bases. The CDR3 has 16 amino acids. CDR1 is SGHNT, CDR2 YYREEE, per germline (reference sequence). V was clipped by 0 bases and J by 3 bases; unmatched bases: 4. In nucleotides, the CDR3 is TGTGCCAGCAGCTTGGGTGGGACAGGGGGTGACTATGGCTACACCTTC. Its protein product is CASSLGGTGGDYGYTF.

There are a few counts of this clonotype. The rearrangement joins TRBV2 to TRBJ1-6; D is undetermined. The CDR3 sequence is 10 residues long. Per the germline V gene, CDR1 is SNHLY and CDR2 is FYNNEI. V was cut by 4 bases and J by 13 bases, with 5 bases left in between. In DNA, the CDR3 is TGTGCCAGCAGTGTTGAGCCCCTCCACTTT. It codes for CASSVEPLHF.

This clonotype was recorded a few times. The V call is TRBV10-2, the J call TRBJ1-5; D unclear. This CDR3 has 12 residues. V was trimmed by 2 bases and J by 5 bases, leaving 4 bases between them. Germline V gene lookup returns CDR1 WSHSY and CDR2 SAAADI. CDR3 in DNA: TGCGCCAGCAGTGAGGCCGATCAGCCCCAGCATTTT. Translating gives CASSEADQPQHF.

The gene calls are TRBV11-3 and TRBJ2-7; TRBD2 matches at 8 bases. Trimming took 4 bases from V and 3 from J; bases not matched to a gene: 5. Per germline, CDR1 SGHNT and CDR2 YENEEA. The CDR3 is made up of 14 amino acids. The CDR3 here is CASSSRGDNYEQYF. CDR3 coding DNA: TGTGCCAGCAGCTCGCGGGGGGATAACTACGAGCAGTACTTC. The variable domain in full, completed from reference TRBV11-3 and TRBJ2-7, reads EAGVVQSPRYKIIEKKQPVAFWCNPISGHNTLYWYLQNLGQGPELLIRYENEEAVDDSQLPKDRFSAERLKGVDSTLKIQPAELGDSAVYLCASSSRGDNYEQYFGPGTRLTVT.

This rearrangement joins TRBV2 to TRBJ2-7; D might be TRBD1 (5 bases). Looked up from germline, CDR1 is SNHLY and CDR2 is FYNNEI. The CDR3 sequence is 14 residues long. V gave up 6 bases and J gave up 9 bases, with 21 bases separating them. The chain's CDR3 is CASRATVFGVGQYF. The CDR3 DNA is TGTGCCAGCAGGGCGACAGTTTTTGGGGTCGGGCAGTACTTC.

Ten or more counts support this clonotype. CDR3 region: CSVGTGVNTEAFF. For the CDR3, the DNA is TGCAGCGTTGGTACGGGGGTGAACACTGAAGCTTTCTTT. The V call is TRBV29-1, the J call TRBJ1-1, with TRBD1 as a possible D gene (5 bases). The CDR3 loop spans 13 amino acids. Looked up from germline, CDR1 is SQVTM and CDR2 is ANQGSEA. The ends were cut back, 4 bases at V and 0 bases at J, with 9 bases in the middle. The whole variable domain, filled in from reference TRBV29-1 and TRBJ1-1, reads SAVISQKPSRDICQRGTSLTIQCQVDSQVTMMFWYRQQPGQSLTLIATANQGSEATYESGFVIDKFPISRPNLTFSTLTVSNMSPEDSSIYLCSVGTGVNTEAFFGQGTRLTVV.

The chain uses TRBV15 and TRBJ2-7; either TRBD1 or TRBD2 may fit D (5 bases each). Germline lookup yields CDR1 LNHNV and CDR2 YYDKDF (reference sequence). The CDR3 length is 12 residues. V gave up 5 bases and J gave up 5 bases, with 10 bases separating them. This CDR3 is CATSWGRDEQYF. The CDR3 DNA reads TGTGCCACCAGCTGGGGACGGGACGAGCAGTACTTC.

This clonotype was picked up a small number of times. V is TRBV20-1 and J is TRBJ2-7; the match to TRBD2 covers 9 bases. This CDR3 region has 13 residues. The germline CDR1 and CDR2 sequences are DFQATT and SNEGSKA (reference sequence). With 5 bases clipped from V and 1 base from J, the junction kept 3 bases outside the gene matches. Written as DNA, the CDR3 is TGCAGTGCTCATAGCGGGAGTTCCTACGAGCAGTACTTC. Protein: CSAHSGSSYEQYF.

Ten or more counts support this clonotype. This chain joins TRBV7-3 and TRBJ2-2; 9 bases agree with TRBD1. Germline-derived CDR1 and CDR2 are SGHTA and FQGTGA. V shed 2 bases, J shed 4 bases, and the junction held 2 bases outside the gene matches. CDR3 size: 15 residues. The CDR3 nucleotides read TGTGCCAGCAGCTTAGGACAGGGGATCACCGGGGAGCTGTTTTTT. As protein: CASSLGQGITGELFF.

This chain connects TRBV5-1 to TRBJ1-5, with 8 bases lining up with TRBD1. The CDR3 sequence is 15 residues long. Germline V CDR1 and CDR2: SGHRS, YFSETQ. V trimming: 2 bases; J trimming: 3 bases; junction bases outside the gene matches: 4. This CDR3 reads CASSFGTGNNQPQHF. The DNA of the CDR3 is TGCGCCAGCAGCTTCGGGACAGGAAACAATCAGCCCCAGCATTTT.

The sample holds many counts of this clonotype. This sequence joins TRBV25-1 and TRBJ2-5; D is possibly TRBD1 (5 bases). CDR1 MGHDK and CDR2 SYGVNS come from the germline V gene. Deletions cut 1 base from V and 0 bases from J, with 12 bases between. The CDR3 totals 16 residues. CDR3 loop: CASSELGAADQETQYF. The CDR3 coding sequence is TGTGCCAGCAGTGAATTAGGGGCCGCGGACCAAGAGACCCAGTACTTC.

This clonotype was observed a few times. The chain links TRBV30 to TRBJ1-1; perhaps TRBD1 as D (5 bases). Trimming removed 3 bases at V and 1 base at J, with 9 bases between. Per germline, CDR1 GTSNPN and CDR2 SVGIG (reference sequence). The CDR3 runs to 13 residues. DNA for the CDR3: TGTGCCTGGAGCGCAGGGCGGAACACTGAAGCTTTCTTT. Residues: CAWSAGRNTEAFF.

The chain has TRBV20-1 and TRBJ2-5; D might be TRBD2 (6 bases). The CDR3 has 16 amino acids. In germline, CDR1 is DFQATT, CDR2 SNEGSKA (reference sequence). V shed 5 bases and J shed 5 bases, with 24 bases lying between them. The DNA of the CDR3 is TGCAGTGCTCGGCCAAATCGCGGGATTCTTGGGGAGACCCAGTACTTC. Translated: CSARPNRGILGETQYF.

At least ten counts were recorded for this clonotype. The chain links TRBV11-2 to TRBJ1-2; no clear D gene. CDR1 SGHAT and CDR2 FQNNGV come from the germline V gene. The V and J ends lost 1 base and 5 bases respectively, with 5 bases between them. The CDR3 contains 12 residues. CDR3 sequence: CASSLARYGYTF. Written as DNA, the CDR3 is TGTGCCAGCAGCTTAGCTAGATATGGCTACACCTTC.

The V call is TRBV30, the J call TRBJ1-2; TRBD1 matches 9 bases. Germline assignment: CDR1 GTSNPN and CDR2 SVGIG (reference sequence). The CDR3 is made up of 14 amino acids. V lost 0 bases, J lost 3 bases, and 2 bases stayed unmatched. Written as DNA, the CDR3 is TGTGCCTGGAGTGTAGGACAGGGGTACTATGGCTACACCTTC. It encodes CAWSVGQGYYGYTF.

This clonotype was counted ten times or more. The rearrangement uses TRBV19 and TRBJ1-5; 7 nucleotides agree with TRBD1. Germline trimming cut 6 bases from V and 5 bases from J; bases unmatched to any gene: 4. CDR1 is LNHDA and CDR2 is SQIVND in the germline V gene (reference sequence). The CDR3 length is 13 residues. As DNA, the CDR3 is TGTGCCAGTAGCCGGGACAGAGATCAGCCCCAGCATTTT. Its protein product is CASSRDRDQPQHF.

This clonotype occurred many times. This chain uses TRBV15 with TRBJ2-7; the D gene is possibly TRBD1 (7 bases). Per the germline V gene, CDR1 is LNHNV and CDR2 is YYDKDF (reference sequence). The V end lost 0 bases, the J end lost 2 bases, and 14 bases lay between the germline ends. This CDR3 is built from 16 residues. For the CDR3, the DNA is TGTGCCACCAGCAGAGAAGTGGCAGGGGGGCCCTACGAGCAGTACTTC. Encoded protein: CATSREVAGGPYEQYF.

This CDR3 is CSAPGTYPWEQYF. CDR3 nucleotides: TGCAGTGCTCCCGGGACCTACCCTTGGGAGCAGTACTTC. This chain links TRBV20-1 with TRBJ2-7; the D gene could be TRBD1 or TRBD2 (5 bases each). Looked up from germline, CDR1 is DFQATT and CDR2 is SNEGSKA (reference sequence). CDR3 length: 13 amino acids. The V end was cut by 5 bases, the J end by 7 bases, with 18 bases between.